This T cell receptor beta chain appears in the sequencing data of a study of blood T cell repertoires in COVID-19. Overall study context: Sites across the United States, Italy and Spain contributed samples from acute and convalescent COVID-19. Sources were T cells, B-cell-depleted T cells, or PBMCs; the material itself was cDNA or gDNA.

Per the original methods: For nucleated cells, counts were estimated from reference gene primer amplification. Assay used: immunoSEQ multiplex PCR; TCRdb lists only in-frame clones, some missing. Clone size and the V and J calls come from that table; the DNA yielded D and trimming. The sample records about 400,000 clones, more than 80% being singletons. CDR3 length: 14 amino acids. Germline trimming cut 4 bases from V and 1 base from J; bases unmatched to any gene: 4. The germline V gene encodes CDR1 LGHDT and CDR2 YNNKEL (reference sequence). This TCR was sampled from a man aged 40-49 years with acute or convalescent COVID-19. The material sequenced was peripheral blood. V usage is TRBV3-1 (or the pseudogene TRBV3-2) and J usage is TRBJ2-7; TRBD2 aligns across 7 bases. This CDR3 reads CASSLEGGSYEQYF. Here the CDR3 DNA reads TGTGCCAGCAGCCTAGAGGGAGGGTCCTACGAGCAGTACTTC.